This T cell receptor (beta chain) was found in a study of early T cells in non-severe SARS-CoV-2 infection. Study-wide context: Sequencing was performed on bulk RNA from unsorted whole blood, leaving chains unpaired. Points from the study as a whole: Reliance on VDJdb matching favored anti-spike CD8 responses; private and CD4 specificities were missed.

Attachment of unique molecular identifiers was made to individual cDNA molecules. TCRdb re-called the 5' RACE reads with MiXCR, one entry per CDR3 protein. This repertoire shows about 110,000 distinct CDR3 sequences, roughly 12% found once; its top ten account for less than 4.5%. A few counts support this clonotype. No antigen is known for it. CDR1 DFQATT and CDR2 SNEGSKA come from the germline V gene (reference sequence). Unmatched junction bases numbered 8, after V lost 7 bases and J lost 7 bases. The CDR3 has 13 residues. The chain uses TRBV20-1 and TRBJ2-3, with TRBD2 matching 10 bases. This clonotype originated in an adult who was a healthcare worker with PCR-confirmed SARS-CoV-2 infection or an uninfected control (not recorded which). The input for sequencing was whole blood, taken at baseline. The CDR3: CSGSLAGVNTQYF. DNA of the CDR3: TGCAGTGGGAGTCTAGCGGGAGTGAATACGCAGTATTTT.